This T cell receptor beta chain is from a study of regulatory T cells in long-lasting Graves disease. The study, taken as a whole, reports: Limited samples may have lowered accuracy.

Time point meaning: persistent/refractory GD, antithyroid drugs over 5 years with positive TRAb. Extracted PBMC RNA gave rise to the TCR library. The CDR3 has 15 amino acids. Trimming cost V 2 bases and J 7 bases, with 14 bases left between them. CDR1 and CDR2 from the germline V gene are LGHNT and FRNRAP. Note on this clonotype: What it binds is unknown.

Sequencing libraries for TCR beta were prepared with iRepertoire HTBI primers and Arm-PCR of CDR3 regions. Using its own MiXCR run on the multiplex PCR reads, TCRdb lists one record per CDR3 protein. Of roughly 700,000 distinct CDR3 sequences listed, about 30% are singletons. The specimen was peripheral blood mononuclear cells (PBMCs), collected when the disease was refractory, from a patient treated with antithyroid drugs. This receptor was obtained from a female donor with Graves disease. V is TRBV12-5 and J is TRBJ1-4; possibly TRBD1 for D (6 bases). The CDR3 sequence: CASGLTGATLEKLFF. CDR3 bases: TGTGCTAGTGGTTTGACGGGGGCCACCCTTGAAAAACTGTTTTTT.